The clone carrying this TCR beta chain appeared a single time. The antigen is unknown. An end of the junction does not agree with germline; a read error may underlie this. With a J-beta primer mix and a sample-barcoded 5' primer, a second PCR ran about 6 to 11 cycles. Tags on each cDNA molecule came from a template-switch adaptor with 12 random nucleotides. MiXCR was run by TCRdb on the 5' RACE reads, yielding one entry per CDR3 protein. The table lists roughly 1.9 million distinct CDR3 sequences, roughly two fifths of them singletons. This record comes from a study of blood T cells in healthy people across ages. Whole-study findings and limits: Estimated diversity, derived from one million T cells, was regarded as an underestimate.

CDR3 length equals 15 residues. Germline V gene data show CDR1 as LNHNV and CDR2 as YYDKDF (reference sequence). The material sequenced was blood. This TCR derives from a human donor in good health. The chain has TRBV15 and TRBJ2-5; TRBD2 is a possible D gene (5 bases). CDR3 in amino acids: CTTSGNWGSQETQYF. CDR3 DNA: TGTACCACCAGCGGCAATTGGGGTAGCCAAGAGACCCAGTACTTC.